This T cell receptor beta chain was obtained from a study of shared clonotypes between healthy human individuals. Study-level findings and limits: Clonotypes not shared had lower generation probabilities than those common to all four donors. Sampling covered nothing but blood. Tissue TCR repertoires likely differ from those found in blood.

With regard to this clone: What it binds is unknown.

The data were produced by immunoSEQ multiplex PCR, yet TCRdb's version contains in-frame clones alone and is incomplete. Among around 720,000 clones listed, about three quarters were seen once. The CDR3 totals 13 residues. Germline V gene sequence: CDR1 SNHLY, CDR2 FYNNEI. V was pared by 6 bases and J by 4 bases, with 7 bases between. Sequencing was done on a sample of memory CD4+ T cells sorted from blood. Subset denoted: CD45RA-negative fraction. This TCR derives from a woman in her 30s in good health. J is TRBJ2-6 and V is TRBV2; D is ambiguous. CDR3 sequence reads: CASRGTGANVLTF. Here the CDR3 DNA reads TGTGCCAGCAGGGGTACGGGGGCCAACGTCCTGACTTTC.